Presented here are 28 T cell receptor beta chains from one specimen sequenced in a study of circulating and synovial CD4+ cells in juvenile arthritis. TCRdb's copy holds only in-frame clones and misses some; the assay was immunoSEQ multiplex PCR. Of tens of thousands of clones listed, nearly 97% are singletons. Sequences were obtained from CD4+ T cells from blood. These receptors were collected from a human donor with juvenile idiopathic arthritis.

This clone showed up just a few times. The chain links TRBV7-6 to TRBJ1-4, with D perhaps matching TRBD1 (6 bases). The CDR3 consists of 15 residues. V was cut by 0 bases and J by 5 bases, with 10 bases left in between. Germline V lookup: CDR1 SGHVS, CDR2 FNYEAQ. Written as DNA, the CDR3 is TGTGCCAGCAGCTTAGCGGGGGCAGGGAATGAAAAACTGTTTTTT. Its protein is CASSLAGAGNEKLFF.

J is TRBJ2-7 and V is TRBV6-6; 11 bases are a match to TRBD1. This CDR3 contains 15 residues. CDR1 and CDR2 (germline): MNHNY, SVGAGI (reference sequence). With V trimmed by 6 bases and J by 3 bases, 7 bases remained unmatched. The CDR3 DNA reads as TGTGCCAGCAGCCTCGCCGGGACAGGGGGCTACGAGCAGTACTTC. This encodes CASSLAGTGGYEQYF.

The J gene is TRBJ1-1, the V gene TRBV21-1. TRBV21-1 represents a pseudogene. This CDR3 has 13 amino acids. Here the CDR3 reads CAPERLEGTEAFF. The CDR3 nucleotides are TGTGCCCCAGAGAGACTGGAGGGTACTGAAGCTTTCTTT.

The chain recombines TRBV4-2 with TRBJ1-3, with no clear D. V was pared by 4 bases and J by 4 bases, with 26 bases between. The CDR3 extends over 19 amino acids. CDR1 LGHNA and CDR2 YNFKEQ come from the germline V gene. This chain's CDR3 is CASSRYGKTILEYGNTIYF. The CDR3 bases are TGTGCCAGCAGCCGATACGGGAAGACAATCCTTGAGTACGGAAACACCATATATTTT.

The chain links TRBV7-2 to TRBJ2-3; 8 nucleotides line up with TRBD2. The V and J ends lost 2 bases and 4 bases, in that order; junction bases with no gene match: 8. The CDR3 contains 16 residues. Germline V lookup: CDR1 SGHTA, CDR2 FQGNSA. The CDR3 sequence: CASSLRSGRTADTQYF. The CDR3 DNA reads as TGTGCCAGCAGCTTAAGGAGCGGGAGAACGGCAGATACGCAGTATTTT.

The V call is TRBV9, the J call TRBJ2-5, with a possible D match to TRBD1 (6 bases). Per germline, CDR1 SGDLS and CDR2 YYNGEE. CDR3 length equals 14 residues. Trimming took 2 bases from V and 5 from J, leaving 13 bases between them. CDR3 in amino acids: CASSVSGGRETQYF. CDR3 bases: TGTGCCAGCAGCGTCTCTGGGGGCCGGGAGACCCAGTACTTC. Filled out from reference TRBV9 and TRBJ2-5, the complete variable domain reads DSGVTQTPKHLITATGQRVTLRCSPRSGDLSVYWYQQSLDQGLQFLIQYYNGEERAKGNILERFSAQQFPDLHSELNLSSLELGDSALYFCASSVSGGRETQYFGPGTRLLVL.

The CDR3 DNA reads TGCAGCGTTTGGGTTTCGAGGGGGCCCTCCGGCTACACCTTC. This sequence encodes CSVWVSRGPSGYTF. V is TRBV29-1 and J is TRBJ1-2, with 7 bases identical to TRBD1. The CDR3 extends over 14 amino acids. Germline V gene lookup returns CDR1 SQVTM and CDR2 ANQGSEA. V was pared by 5 bases and J by 8 bases, with 14 bases of the junction left unmatched.

The chain has TRBV28 and TRBJ1-4; D is uncertain. The germline V gene encodes CDR1 MDHEN and CDR2 SYDVKM. This CDR3 spans 13 amino acids. V lost 4 bases and J 8 bases, leaving 11 bases between the germline ends. Here the CDR3 reads CASSSPGGEKLFF. In DNA, the CDR3 is TGTGCCAGCAGTTCCCCCGGAGGCGAAAAACTGTTTTTT.

The V call is TRBV21-1, the J call TRBJ1-2; TRBD1, the table's D call, was not compared with the DNA. TRBV21-1 is designated a pseudogene. The CDR3 length is 11 residues. CDR3 sequence: CATKGVTCYTF. The CDR3 DNA reads as TGTGCCACAAAGGGGGTTACATGCTACACCTTC.

The chain carries TRBV4-1 and TRBJ1-2, with D perhaps matching TRBD1 (5 bases). This CDR3 contains 15 residues. The germline gives CDR1 MGHRA, CDR2 YSYEKL. V was trimmed by 6 bases and J by 4 bases, leaving 18 bases between them. CDR3 in amino acids: CASSPLGGKGYGYTF. The CDR3 DNA reads as TGCGCCAGCAGTCCACTTGGGGGGAAGGGCTATGGCTACACCTTC.

The rearrangement joins TRBV6-5 to TRBJ2-1, with TRBD2 identical over 7 bases. This CDR3 has 14 amino acids. The V segment lost 0 bases and the J segment 10 bases; nucleotides outside the gene matches: 6. From germline, CDR1 is MNHEY and CDR2 SVGAGI. This CDR3 is CASSYSAGESEQFF. As DNA, the CDR3 is TGTGCCAGCAGTTACTCTGCGGGAGAAAGCGAGCAGTTCTTC.

The V gene is TRBV11-2, the J gene TRBJ2-1; no clear D gene. Germline loops: CDR1 SGHAT, CDR2 FQNNGV. The CDR3 contains 15 residues. Deletions cut 4 bases from V and 2 bases from J, with 12 bases between. The CDR3 coding sequence is TGTGCCAGCAGCTCCCCCTCGCGCCCCTACAATGAGCAGTTCTTC. Translating gives CASSSPSRPYNEQFF.

The V and J genes are TRBV5-4 and TRBJ2-7; 8 bases are shared with TRBD1. The CDR3 runs to 13 residues. The junction had 2 bases not matched to a gene; V was cut back by 1 base and J by 5 bases. CDR1 and CDR2 (germline): SGHNT, YYREEE (reference sequence). CDR3 nucleotide sequence: TGTGCCAGCAGCTTGCAGGGGGCAAACGAGCAGTACTTC. Translation gives CASSLQGANEQYF. The whole variable domain, remainder taken from reference TRBV5-4 and TRBJ2-7, is ETGVTQSPTHLIKTRGQQVTLRCSSQSGHNTVSWYQQALGQGPQFIFQYYREEENGRGNFPPRFSGLQFPNYSSELNVNALELDDSALYLCASSLQGANEQYFGPGTRLTVT.

The J gene is TRBJ2-6, the V gene TRBV19; TRBD1 aligns across 7 bases. The germline V gene has CDR1 LNHDA and CDR2 SQIVND (reference sequence). V was pared by 4 bases and J by 0 bases, with 9 bases of the junction left unmatched. This CDR3 has 18 amino acids. The CDR3 nucleotides read TGTGCCAGTAGTAGAGCTTGGACAGGAAGCTCTGGGGCCAACGTCCTGACTTTC. Its translation: CASSRAWTGSSGANVLTF.

The chain links TRBV28 to TRBJ2-1; maybe TRBD2 (6 bases). The CDR3 is 14 amino acids. CDR1 and CDR2 (germline): MDHEN, SYDVKM. Between the trimmed V and J ends, which lost 2 bases and 7 bases, there was a span of 12 bases. The CDR3 coding sequence is TGTGCCAGCAGTTTAACGGGACTTTCTAATGAGCAGTTCTTC. It encodes CASSLTGLSNEQFF.

In this sample, this clone turned up a few times. The V and J genes are TRBV6-5 and TRBJ1-1; TRBD1 is a possible D gene (5 bases). This CDR3 has 15 amino acids. CDR1 is MNHEY and CDR2 is SVGAGI in the germline V gene. V lost 5 bases and J 5 bases, leaving 18 bases between the germline ends. The DNA for the CDR3 is TGTGCCAGCAGTCAAAGGGGACTGAGCGGTACTGAAGCTTTCTTT. It specifies CASSQRGLSGTEAFF.

This clone appeared a few times. The V gene is TRBV18, the J gene TRBJ2-6, with D possibly TRBD1 on 6 matching bases. CDR1 KGHSH and CDR2 LQKENI come from the germline V gene. The V end was cut by 5 bases, the J end by 2 bases, with 10 bases between. The CDR3 loop spans 15 amino acids. For the CDR3, the DNA is TGTGCCAGCTCATCTCAGGGGACTGGGGCCAACGTCCTGACTTTC. Translation: CASSSQGTGANVLTF.

The chain uses TRBV19 and TRBJ2-3, with D perhaps matching TRBD1 (6 bases). CDR3 length equals 14 residues. Trimming stripped 4 bases from V and 2 bases from J, with 10 bases between. The germline gives CDR1 LNHDA, CDR2 SQIVND (reference sequence). DNA for the CDR3: TGTGCCAGTAGTACGGGACAACCCACAGATACGCAGTATTTT. Its translation is CASSTGQPTDTQYF.

V and J are TRBV5-1 and TRBJ2-7, with 7 bases fitting TRBD1. V gave up 2 bases and J gave up 3 bases; unmatched junction bases: 11. The CDR3 consists of 16 residues. Germline CDR1 and CDR2: SGHRS and YFSETQ. The CDR3 spells CASSFGSPGQNYEQYF. The CDR3 bases are TGCGCCAGCAGCTTTGGGTCCCCGGGACAGAACTACGAGCAGTACTTC.

J is TRBJ1-4 and V is TRBV28; D remains unclear. The V end lost 4 bases, the J end lost 4 bases, and 13 bases lay between the germline ends. Germline V lookup: CDR1 MDHEN, CDR2 SYDVKM. The CDR3 loop spans 15 amino acids. The CDR3 loop reads CASSSAGVNNEKLFF. The CDR3 DNA reads TGTGCCAGCAGTTCGGCCGGGGTCAATAATGAAAAACTGTTTTTT.

This chain connects TRBV19 to TRBJ1-4; D is unresolved. The CDR3 totals 14 residues. V was cut by 1 base and J by 5 bases, with 8 bases left in between. Germline-derived CDR1 and CDR2 are LNHDA and SQIVND (reference sequence). The CDR3 coding sequence is TGTGCCAGTAGTATAGCTGGGGAGAATGAAAAACTGTTTTTT. As protein: CASSIAGENEKLFF.

This clone has only one observation. The chain recombines TRBV30 with TRBJ2-5, with 7 bases lining up with TRBD1. With V trimmed by 8 bases and J by 2 bases, 5 bases remained unmatched. The CDR3 extends over 12 amino acids. Germline-derived CDR1 and CDR2 are GTSNPN and SVGIG (reference sequence). CDR3 DNA: TGTGCCGGTCGACAGGGACAAGAGACCCAGTACTTC. Protein product: CAGRQGQETQYF.

The CDR3 loop reads CASSQRVAGASGELFF. DNA of the CDR3: TGTGCCAGCAGCCAGCGGGTGGCGGGAGCGAGCGGGGAGCTGTTTTTT. This sequence joins TRBV11-3 and TRBJ2-2, with 7 bases matching TRBD2. Germline loops: CDR1 SGHNT, CDR2 YENEEA. With 5 bases clipped from V and 7 bases from J, the junction kept 13 bases outside the gene matches. The CDR3 consists of 16 residues.

CDR3: CATSWDSPTDTQYF. CDR3 nucleotide sequence: TGTGCTACCAGCTGGGACAGCCCCACAGATACGCAGTATTTT. The chain couples TRBV12-5 to TRBJ2-3, with 7 nucleotides matching TRBD1. Germline CDR1 reads LGHNT; CDR2 reads FRNRAP. The V gene end was trimmed by 10 bases and the J gene end by 2 bases; junction bases not matched to a gene: 9. CDR3 length equals 14 residues.

This rearrangement joins TRBV6-5 to TRBJ2-5; 9 positions agree with TRBD1. This CDR3 is 14 amino acids long. J was trimmed by 9 bases and V by 2 bases; bases with no gene match: 7. The V gene's germline CDR1 is MNHEY and CDR2 SVGAGI. The CDR3 nucleotides are TGTGCCAGCAGTTACGGGACAGGGCGCTGGGCCCAGTACTTC. Its protein is CASSYGTGRWAQYF.

The chain links TRBV5-1 to TRBJ2-2; the D is unclear. CDR1 is SGHRS, CDR2 YFSETQ, per germline. The CDR3 totals 14 residues. Trimming removed 4 bases from V and 4 bases from J, with 11 bases in between. The CDR3 nucleotides read TGCGCCAGCAGCCTGACAATCACCACCGGGGAGCTGTTTTTT. Its protein product is CASSLTITTGELFF. Full variable domain (rest looked up from reference TRBV5-1 and TRBJ2-2): KAGVTQTPRYLIKTRGQQVTLSCSPISGHRSVSWYQQTPGQGLQFLFEYFSETQRNKGNFPGRFSGRQFSNSRSEMNVSTLELGDSALYLCASSLTITTGELFFGEGSRLTVL.

V is TRBV29-1 and J is TRBJ2-7, with 10 positions matching TRBD2. Germline V gene lookup returns CDR1 SQVTM and CDR2 ANQGSEA. The CDR3 loop spans 15 amino acids. Losses at the gene ends were 4 bases for V and 4 bases for J; bases not matched to a gene: 10. The CDR3 is CSVGGVLAGDYEQYF. The CDR3 nucleotides read TGCAGCGTTGGAGGGGTGCTAGCGGGAGATTACGAGCAGTACTTC.

This clone was seen once. The V call is TRBV29-1, the J call TRBJ2-7; 9 bases are a match to TRBD2. Unmatched junction bases numbered 11, after V lost 3 bases and J lost 5 bases. This CDR3 comprises 15 residues. Germline CDR1 is SQVTM and CDR2 is ANQGSEA. The CDR3 protein is CSVDGVPSGTDEQYF. DNA for the CDR3: TGCAGCGTTGACGGTGTACCTAGCGGGACGGACGAGCAGTACTTC.